This passage covers 15 T cell receptor beta chains from one sample sequenced in a study of patients and donors after allogeneic stem cell transplantation. TCRdb reprocessed the RT-PCR reads via MiXCR and lists one record per CDR3 protein. The data hold 190,000 or so distinct CDR3 sequences, with 38% observed a single time. The sequenced sample consisted of blood, either unsorted or a sorted T cell fraction (not recorded which). The source of these receptors is a human donor who was either an allogeneic HSCT recipient or a stem cell or donor lymphocyte infusion donor (not recorded which). It is not recorded whose cells these are; they may come from a transplant donor.

Only one count was recorded for this clonotype. V and J are TRBV2 and TRBJ1-1, with D uncertain. The CDR3 is 14 residues long. Trimming shortened V by 7 bases and J by 0 bases, and 12 bases separated the two germline ends. Germline loops: CDR1 SNHLY, CDR2 FYNNEI. The CDR3 reads CASTVSDLNTEAFF. CDR3 sequence (DNA): TGTGCCAGCACGGTATCAGACCTGAACACTGAAGCTTTCTTT. The variable domain in full, completed from reference TRBV2 and TRBJ1-1, reads EPEVTQTPSHQVTQMGQEVILRCVPISNHLYFYWYRQILGQKVEFLVSFYNNEISEKSEIFDDQFSVERPDGSNFTLKIRSTKLEDSAMYFCASTVSDLNTEAFFGQGTRLTVV.

In this sample, this clonotype turned up a few times. The chain is built from TRBV12-3 or TRBV12-4 and TRBJ1-5; 8 bases fit TRBD1. The CDR3 has 15 residues. Germline trimming cut 3 bases from V and 7 bases from J; bases unmatched to any gene: 8. The CDR3 is CASSLGTGHFQPQHF. The CDR3 coding sequence is TGTGCCAGCAGTTTGGGGACAGGCCATTTCCAGCCCCAGCATTTT.

In its sample, this clonotype was seen a few times. The chain employs TRBV11-2 and TRBJ1-2, with D uncertain. Germline CDR1 is SGHAT and CDR2 is FQNNGV. The length of the CDR3 is 13 residues. Trimming took off 1 base at V and 2 bases at J, with 5 bases between the two ends. The CDR3 DNA follows: TGTGCCAGCAGCTTAGCCCAAAACTATGGCTACACCTTC. This translates into CASSLAQNYGYTF. Combining the CDR3 with reference TRBV11-2 and TRBJ1-2 gives the whole variable domain EAGVAQSPRYKIIEKRQSVAFWCNPISGHATLYWYQQILGQGPKLLIQFQNNGVVDDSQLPKDRFSAERLKGVDSTLKIQPAKLEDSAVYLCASSLAQNYGYTFGSGTRLTVV.

This clonotype was seen more than once but under ten times. The V call is TRBV29-1, the J call TRBJ2-7, with 7 bases aligning to TRBD1. The CDR3 has 12 amino acids. The V gene's germline CDR1 is SQVTM and CDR2 ANQGSEA. V was clipped by 7 bases and J by 3 bases; unmatched bases: 6. In nucleotides, the CDR3 is TGCAGCGCCCGGGACAGAGGCTACGAGCAGTACTTC. It is translated as CSARDRGYEQYF.

This clonotype was seen only a few times. The chain combines TRBV6-5 with TRBJ1-4; TRBD1 might be the D (6 bases). Per the germline V gene, CDR1 is MNHEY and CDR2 is SVGAGI. This CDR3 comprises 15 residues. Trimming shortened V by 2 bases and J by 7 bases, and 14 bases separated the two germline ends. The CDR3 coding sequence is TGTGCCAGCAGTTACGGGGGGGGCCCCCCTGAAAAACTGTTTTTT. Translated: CASSYGGGPPEKLFF.

V usage is TRBV7-8 and J usage is TRBJ2-1, with D possibly being TRBD1 (5 bases). This CDR3 comprises 15 residues. Between the trimmed V and J ends, which lost 0 bases and 3 bases, there was a span of 9 bases. In germline, CDR1 is SGHVS, CDR2 FQNEAQ. CDR3 sequence: CASSLAAGNYNEQFF. The CDR3 DNA is TGTGCCAGCAGCTTAGCAGCAGGGAACTACAATGAGCAGTTCTTC. The full variable domain, with the rest looked up from reference TRBV7-8 and TRBJ2-1, is GAGVSQSPRYKVAKRGQDVALRCDPISGHVSLFWYQQALGQGPEFLTYFQNEAQLDKSGLPSDRFFAERPEGSVSTLKIQRTQQEDSAVYLCASSLAAGNYNEQFFGPGTRLTVL.

This clonotype has a count of ten or more. This chain links TRBV10-3 with TRBJ1-2; D gene ambiguous. CDR3 length equals 15 residues. CDR1 ENHRY and CDR2 SYGVKD come from the germline V gene. Trimming stripped 7 bases from V and 5 bases from J, with 20 bases between. CDR3 in DNA: TGTGCCATCAACCCAACCGTTTGGGGAAGATATGGCTACACCTTC. It specifies CAINPTVWGRYGYTF.

This clonotype showed up just a few times. V is TRBV7-3 and J is TRBJ2-3, with 10 bases that match TRBD2. The V gene's germline CDR1 is SGHTA and CDR2 FQGTGA. The V gene end was trimmed by 6 bases and the J gene end by 2 bases; junction bases not matched to a gene: 8. The CDR3 runs to 16 residues. The CDR3 loop reads CASSLGLAESTDTQYF. The CDR3 DNA is TGTGCCAGCAGTCTTGGACTAGCGGAGTCCACAGATACGCAGTATTTT.

The chain combines TRBV5-1 with TRBJ2-7; no clear D. The V gene lost 0 bases and the J gene lost 12 bases, with 10 bases spanning the gap. The CDR3 spans 11 residues. Germline-derived CDR1 and CDR2 are SGHRS and YFSETQ. This CDR3 is CASSLESKMYF. The CDR3 nucleotides are TGCGCCAGCAGCTTGGAGAGTAAGATGTACTTC.

This rearrangement joins TRBV6-6 to TRBJ2-7; tentative D call: TRBD1 (5 bases). This CDR3 contains 15 residues. Germline CDR1 is MNHNY and CDR2 is SVGAGI (reference sequence). Trimming pared 10 bases from V and 0 bases from J, leaving 19 bases between. The CDR3 reads CATKGWQGSSYEQYF. Here the CDR3 DNA reads TGTGCCACCAAGGGGTGGCAGGGATCCTCCTACGAGCAGTACTTC.

The gene calls are TRBV6-1 and TRBJ2-3, with no clear D. Trimming removed 4 bases from V and 2 bases from J, with 16 bases in between. This CDR3 region has 16 residues. Germline V gives CDR1 MNHNS, CDR2 SASEGT. The CDR3 bases are TGTGCCAGCAGTGTACTTCCTAACCCACACACAGATACGCAGTATTTT. This codes for CASSVLPNPHTDTQYF.

This clonotype appeared a few times. The J gene is TRBJ1-6, the V gene TRBV4-2; 9 positions match TRBD1. CDR3 size: 17 residues. After removal of 1 base from V and 0 bases from J, the junction contained 1 base not matched to a gene. Germline V gives CDR1 LGHNA, CDR2 YNFKEQ. CDR3 sequence: CASSQAQGASYNSPLHF. The CDR3 DNA is TGTGCCAGCAGCCAAGCACAGGGGGCCTCCTATAATTCACCCCTCCACTTT.

The V gene is TRBV24-1, the J gene TRBJ2-1; TRBD1 aligns across 9 bases. The CDR3 length is 13 residues. Germline V gene lookup returns CDR1 KGHDR and CDR2 SFDVKD. After removal of 11 bases from V and 4 bases from J, the junction contained 5 bases not matched to a gene. CDR3 amino acids: CAIDRGDYNEQFF. The CDR3 DNA reads TGTGCCATCGACAGGGGGGATTACAATGAGCAGTTCTTC.

The chain is built from TRBV4-2 and TRBJ1-2; the match to TRBD1 covers 8 bases. V was clipped by 0 bases and J by 2 bases; unmatched bases: 2. The CDR3 runs 15 residues. Germline V lookup: CDR1 LGHNA, CDR2 YNFKEQ. The CDR3 DNA follows: TGTGCCAGCAGCCAAGAGGGACAGGCAAACTATGGCTACACCTTC. Its protein product is CASSQEGQANYGYTF.

The CDR3 coding sequence is TGTGCCAGCAGCCAAGATGGCAGGCGAACTTCAACTAATGAAAAACTGTTTTTT. The encoded protein is CASSQDGRRTSTNEKLFF. The V call is TRBV3-1, the J call TRBJ1-4; D ambiguous. V was cut by 0 bases and J by 0 bases, with 14 bases left in between. Per the germline V gene, CDR1 is LGHDT and CDR2 is YNNKEL (reference sequence). CDR3 length equals 18 residues.